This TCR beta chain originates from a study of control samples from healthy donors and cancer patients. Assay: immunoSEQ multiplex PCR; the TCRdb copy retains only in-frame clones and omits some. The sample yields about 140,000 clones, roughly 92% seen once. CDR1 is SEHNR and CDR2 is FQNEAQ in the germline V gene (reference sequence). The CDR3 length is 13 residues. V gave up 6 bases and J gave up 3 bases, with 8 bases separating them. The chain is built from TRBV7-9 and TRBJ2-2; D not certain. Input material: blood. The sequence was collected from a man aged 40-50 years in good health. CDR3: CASSWQYTGELFF. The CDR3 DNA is TGTGCCAGCAGTTGGCAATACACCGGGGAGCTGTTTTTT.